The TCR beta chain described here comes from a study of T-cell memory formation after mild COVID-19. CDR1 is SGHRS, CDR2 YFSETQ, per germline. The V end lost 2 bases, the J end lost 0 bases, and 8 bases lay between the germline ends. The CDR3 has 15 residues. Via MiXCR, TCRdb re-called the 5' RACE reads, giving one row per CDR3 protein. The sample includes 350,000 to 500,000 distinct CDR3 sequences, approximately 19% of them seen just once. The sample taken for sequencing was PBMCs or a T cell subset sorted from them (not recorded which). The clonotype originates from a man between 18 and 35 years old who had mild COVID-19 (a few samples of this study predate the infection). Cell type and time point are not known. J is TRBJ2-2 and V is TRBV5-1; unclear D gene. The CDR3 DNA reads TGCGCCAGCAGCTTCGACTCCGCGAACACCGGGGAGCTGTTTTTT. Translation: CASSFDSANTGELFF.